The 27 T cell receptor beta chains in this list originate from one sample, sequenced in a study of identifying expanded T cells in peripheral blood. TCRdb's table, derived via immunoSEQ multiplex PCR, lists solely in-frame clones and lacks some. The table records tens of thousands of clones, roughly 86% of them present only once. The specimen was blood. The receptors here all came from a person aged 18-70 years in good health.

The chain employs TRBV5-1 and TRBJ2-3; no clear D. The CDR3 runs 13 residues. From germline, CDR1 is SGHRS and CDR2 YFSETQ. V lost 4 bases, J lost 4 bases, and 10 bases lay in between. The CDR3: CASSELRADTQYF. CDR3 bases: TGCGCCAGCAGCGAGCTTCGGGCAGATACGCAGTATTTT.

V and J are TRBV12-5 and TRBJ1-2; D uncertain. CDR3 size: 13 residues. From germline, CDR1 is LGHNT and CDR2 FRNRAP. Trimming took 6 bases from V and 4 from J, leaving 12 bases between them. CDR3 sequence reads: CASGPPRSYGYTF. CDR3 nucleotide sequence: TGTGCTAGTGGACCCCCTCGCAGCTATGGCTACACCTTC.

The chain uses TRBV30 and TRBJ2-5, with 9 bases identical to TRBD2. Germline-derived CDR1 and CDR2 are GTSNPN and SVGIG (reference sequence). The CDR3 sequence is 11 residues long. The junction had 4 bases not matched to a gene; V was cut back by 5 bases and J by 9 bases. CDR3 residues: CAWGERGAQYF. In nucleotides, the CDR3 is TGTGCCTGGGGCGAGCGGGGGGCCCAGTACTTC. The full variable domain, completed using reference TRBV30 and TRBJ2-5, is SQTIHQWPATLVQPVGSPLSLECTVEGTSNPNLYWYRQAAGRGLQLLFYSVGIGQISSEVPQNLSASRPQDRQFILSSKKLLLSDSGFYLCAWGERGAQYFGPGTRLLVL.

This chain uses TRBV6-1 with TRBJ2-5, with TRBD1 matching 8 bases. In germline, CDR1 is MNHNS, CDR2 SASEGT. The CDR3 length is 15 residues. V shed 2 bases, J shed 5 bases, and the junction held 7 bases outside the gene matches. CDR3 nucleotides: TGTGCCAGCAGTGAATGGGTACAGGGGGGCGAGACCCAGTACTTC. This encodes CASSEWVQGGETQYF.

This clone showed up just a few times. The chain carries TRBV5-5 and TRBJ2-4; the match to TRBD2 covers 7 bases. Per germline, CDR1 SGHKS and CDR2 YYEKEE (reference sequence). This CDR3 comprises 16 residues. V shed 4 bases and J 7 bases; nucleotides not matched to a gene: 14. The CDR3, as DNA: TGTGCCAGCAGCCTAGTCTACGGGGGGAGCGAGAACATTCAGTACTTC. Its protein is CASSLVYGGSENIQYF. Drawing the rest from reference TRBV5-5 and TRBJ2-4, the complete variable domain is DAGVTQSPTHLIKTRGQQVTLRCSPISGHKSVSWYQQVLGQGPQFIFQYYEKEERGRGNFPDRFSARQFPNYSSELNVNALLLGDSALYLCASSLVYGGSENIQYFGAGTRLSVL.

This chain joins TRBV5-4 and TRBJ2-7; D is perhaps TRBD2 (5 bases). V shed 1 base and J shed 5 bases, with 13 bases lying between them. CDR1 is SGHNT and CDR2 is YYREEE in the germline V gene (reference sequence). This CDR3 has 14 residues. The CDR3: CASSLQNPGNEQYF. CDR3 DNA: TGTGCCAGCAGCTTGCAAAACCCGGGGAACGAGCAGTACTTC.

The chain recombines TRBV29-1 with TRBJ1-2; 7 nucleotides align to TRBD1. The trim removed 6 bases at V and 3 bases at J, leaving 10 bases unmatched. The germline V gene has CDR1 SQVTM and CDR2 ANQGSEA. The CDR3 consists of 14 residues. CDR3 region: CSVADRDADYGYTF. The CDR3 coding sequence is TGCAGCGTAGCCGACAGGGATGCGGACTATGGCTACACCTTC.

The V and J genes are TRBV7-2 and TRBJ2-7; either TRBD1 or TRBD2 may supply D (6 bases each). Germline CDR1 SGHTA, CDR2 FQGNSA. V was clipped by 5 bases and J by 5 bases, with 19 bases between them. The CDR3 contains 15 residues. The CDR3 region has the DNA TGTGCCAGCAGCACCTCACAGGGTGGGAGGCACGAGCAGTACTTC. As protein: CASSTSQGGRHEQYF.

This sequence joins TRBV27 and TRBJ2-3, with D unclear. The CDR3 consists of 12 residues. V gave up 3 bases and J gave up 1 base, with 2 bases separating them. Germline CDR1 reads MNHEY; CDR2 reads SMNVEV (reference sequence). The CDR3, as DNA: TGTGCCAGCAGTTTGGGCACAGATACGCAGTATTTT. Its protein is CASSLGTDTQYF.

The CDR3 DNA sequence: TGTGCCAGCAGTCAACAGGGGGGAATCAATCAGCCCCAGCATTTT. The encoded protein is CASSQQGGINQPQHF. The V call is TRBV6-4, the J call TRBJ1-5; 8 bases map to TRBD1. With V trimmed by 5 bases and J by 3 bases, 6 bases remained unmatched. The CDR3 length is 15 residues. Looked up from germline, CDR1 is MRHNA and CDR2 is SNTAGT.

On this clone itself: Other DNA sequences within the sample encode an identical CDR3. This chain uses TRBV5-4 with TRBJ1-2; 9 bases are a match to TRBD1. The CDR3 runs 15 residues. CDR1 is SGHNT and CDR2 is YYREEE in the germline V gene (reference sequence). With 0 bases clipped from V and 6 bases from J, the junction kept 6 bases outside the gene matches. CDR3 loop: CASSLGGQGLNGYTF. The CDR3 bases are TGTGCCAGCAGCTTGGGGGGACAGGGATTGAATGGCTACACCTTC.

Comments on this clone: The junction shows a germline mismatch at one end, possibly a read error. Other DNA sequences in this specimen translate into the identical CDR3. This chain links TRBV19 with TRBJ1-1, with D possibly being TRBD1 (6 bases). CDR3 length: 17 amino acids. Germline V lookup: CDR1 LNHDA, CDR2 SQIVND (reference sequence). The CDR3 loop is CASTRWRGGTLNTEAFF. The CDR3 nucleotides are TGCGCCAGTACCCGGTGGAGAGGGGGTACCTTGAACACTGAAGCTTTCTTT.

The chain combines TRBV5-6 with TRBJ1-6; possibly TRBD1 for D (5 bases). Between the trimmed V and J ends, which lost 3 bases and 6 bases, there was a span of 10 bases. The CDR3 contains 14 residues. Germline V CDR1 and CDR2: SGHDT, YYEEEE. CDR3 bases: TGTGCCAGCAGCTCCCGACAGCCTAATTCACCCCTCCACTTT. Translated: CASSSRQPNSPLHF.

The rearrangement links TRBV6-4 to TRBJ1-5; D unresolved. Trimming cost V 4 bases and J 4 bases, with 41 bases left between them. CDR1 MRHNA and CDR2 SNTAGT come from the germline V gene. The CDR3 loop spans 24 amino acids. The chain's CDR3 is CASSGSLLAQWTTGSEIFNQPQHF. The CDR3 DNA reads TGTGCCAGCAGTGGCTCCCTTTTGGCCCAGTGGACCACGGGTTCAGAGATTTTTAATCAGCCCCAGCATTTT.

This sequence joins TRBV30 and TRBJ2-5; perhaps TRBD2 as D (5 bases). The J call is uncertain, as TRBJ2-7 better fits the DNA end. Germline CDR1 and CDR2: GTSNPN and SVGIG (reference sequence). CDR3 length: 14 amino acids. This CDR3 is CAWRKLGSSYEQYF. CDR3 coding DNA: TGTGCCTGGAGGAAACTAGGGAGCTCCTACGAGCAGTACTTC.

This chain joins TRBV5-1 and TRBJ1-2; no reliable D call. The CDR3 contains 13 residues. V was shortened by 0 bases and J by 4 bases, with 7 bases between the two germline ends. CDR1 is SGHRS and CDR2 is YFSETQ in the germline V gene. The DNA for the CDR3 is TGCGCCAGCAGCTTGGAAACAGTCTATGGCTACACCTTC. It is translated as CASSLETVYGYTF.

This clone has more than one count but fewer than ten. This chain connects TRBV6-1 to TRBJ2-7; 8 bases agree with TRBD1. The length of the CDR3 is 15 residues. Germline CDR1 reads MNHNS; CDR2 reads SASEGT. V shed 6 bases, J shed 0 bases, and the junction held 7 bases outside the gene matches. The CDR3 nucleotides are TGTGCCAGCAGCACGGGACAGGCGAGCTCCTACGAGCAGTACTTC. Its protein is CASSTGQASSYEQYF.

This clone was seen only once. J is TRBJ1-2 and V is TRBV27, with D perhaps matching TRBD1 (6 bases). The length of the CDR3 is 13 residues. Germline values: CDR1 MNHEY, CDR2 SMNVEV (reference sequence). V was trimmed by 6 bases and J by 6 bases, leaving 14 bases between them. CDR3 in amino acids: CASSSRDMDGYTF. The CDR3 DNA follows: TGTGCCAGCAGCTCCCGGGACATGGATGGCTACACCTTC.

The V gene is TRBV6-1, the J gene TRBJ1-2; D uncertain. Germline V gene data show CDR1 as MNHNS and CDR2 as SASEGT. V gave up 5 bases and J gave up 6 bases, with 13 bases separating them. CDR3 length: 13 amino acids. The CDR3 loop is CASSPRPEHGYTF. In DNA form, the CDR3 reads TGTGCCAGCAGTCCCAGGCCGGAGCATGGCTACACCTTC.

The chain couples TRBV7-2 to TRBJ2-7; D is perhaps TRBD2 (5 bases). Germline V gene sequence: CDR1 SGHTA, CDR2 FQGNSA. CDR3 length: 14 residues. Deletions cut 5 bases from V and 1 base from J, with 12 bases between. CDR3 protein: CASSRTGDSYEQYF. The CDR3 bases are TGTGCCAGCAGCCGAACCGGGGATTCCTACGAGCAGTACTTC.

The chain uses TRBV30 and TRBJ2-3, with D tentatively TRBD2 (5 bases). Trimming took 7 bases from V and 2 from J, leaving 13 bases between them. Germline V lookup: CDR1 GTSNPN, CDR2 SVGIG (reference sequence). The CDR3 has 13 amino acids. Here the CDR3 DNA reads TGTGCCTCTATTCTAGCAATCACAGATACGCAGTATTTT. Its protein is CASILAITDTQYF.

The V and J genes are TRBV21-1 and TRBJ1-6. TRBV21-1 is a pseudogene locus. The length of the CDR3 is 16 residues. CDR3 sequence reads: CATTTSPFLYNSPLHF. The CDR3 DNA reads TGTGCCACAACCACGTCCCCCTTCCTTTATAATTCACCCCTCCACTTT.

The rearrangement links TRBV5-1 to TRBJ1-1; D is possibly TRBD1 (6 bases). The V end was cut by 0 bases, the J end by 7 bases, with 19 bases between. The CDR3 has 16 amino acids. Germline CDR1 reads SGHRS; CDR2 reads YFSETQ. The CDR3 bases are TGCGCCAGCAGCTTGGCGCCGCGTTCCAGGGGAAATGAAGCTTTCTTT. Its protein product is CASSLAPRSRGNEAFF.

CDR3 protein: CAISGQGAPSGELFF. CDR3 nucleotides: TGTGCCATCAGCGGACAGGGGGCGCCGAGCGGGGAGCTGTTTTTT. V gene TRBV10-3 combines with J gene TRBJ2-2; 11 bases align to TRBD1. This CDR3 has 15 amino acids. Per germline, CDR1 ENHRY and CDR2 SYGVKD. The trim removed 6 bases at V and 7 bases at J, leaving 7 bases unmatched.

The CDR3 region is CATHGEDTQYF. DNA for the CDR3: TGTGCCACCCATGGGGAGGATACGCAGTATTTT. V gene TRBV10-3 combines with J gene TRBJ2-3, with D possibly matching TRBD2 (5 bases). The CDR3 contains 11 residues. Trimming took off 10 bases at V and 6 bases at J, with 11 bases between the two ends. CDR1 and CDR2 from the germline V gene are ENHRY and SYGVKD.

The chain is built from TRBV2 and TRBJ2-2; a possible D gene is TRBD2 (6 bases). The ends were cut back, 4 bases at V and 7 bases at J, with 13 bases in the middle. This CDR3 region has 14 residues. From germline, CDR1 is SNHLY and CDR2 FYNNEI. CDR3 amino acids: CASSGKGRIGELFF. The CDR3 DNA reads as TGTGCCAGCAGTGGGAAAGGGAGGATCGGGGAGCTGTTTTTT.

The rearrangement links TRBV7-2 to TRBJ1-6, with D tentatively TRBD1 (6 bases). The CDR3 is 16 amino acids. Germline-derived CDR1 and CDR2 are SGHTA and FQGNSA. The V gene lost 5 bases and the J gene lost 9 bases, with 20 bases spanning the gap. CDR3: CASSPRGPGIGSPLHF. As DNA, the CDR3 is TGTGCCAGCAGCCCCAGGGGACCGGGTATAGGTTCACCCCTCCACTTT. The full variable domain, rest sourced from reference TRBV7-2 and TRBJ1-6, is GAGVSQSPSNKVTEKGKDVELRCDPISGHTALYWYRQSLGQGLEFLIYFQGNSAPDKSGLPSDRFSAERTGGSVSTLTIQRTQQEDSAVYLCASSPRGPGIGSPLHFGNGTRLTVT.